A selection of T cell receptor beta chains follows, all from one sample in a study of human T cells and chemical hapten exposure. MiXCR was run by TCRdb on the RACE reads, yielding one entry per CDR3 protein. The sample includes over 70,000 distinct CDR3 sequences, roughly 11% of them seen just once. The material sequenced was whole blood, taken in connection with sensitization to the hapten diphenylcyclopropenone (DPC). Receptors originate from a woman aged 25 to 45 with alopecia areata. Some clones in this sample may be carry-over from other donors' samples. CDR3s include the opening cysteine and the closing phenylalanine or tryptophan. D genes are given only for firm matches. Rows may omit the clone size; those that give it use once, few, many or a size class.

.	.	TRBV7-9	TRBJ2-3	TGTGCCAGCAGCTCCCGGGGAGGGGGCTGGACAGATACGCAGTATTTT	CASSSRGGGWTDTQYF
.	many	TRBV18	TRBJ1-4	TGTGCCAGTTCAAGTACAGGGAATGAAAAACTGTTTTTT	CASSSTGNEKLFF
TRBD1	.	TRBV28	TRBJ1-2	TGTGCCAGCAGCCAGGGGGCAGGGACTTTTAACTATGGCTACACCTTC	CASSQGAGTFNYGYTF
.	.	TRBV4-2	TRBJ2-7	TGTGCCAGCAGCCAAGGGGGCCAGTTGGAGCAGTACTTC	CASSQGGQLEQYF
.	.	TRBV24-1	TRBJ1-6	TGTGCCACTGCCAGAGGAGATAATTCACCCCTCCACTTT	CATARGDNSPLHF
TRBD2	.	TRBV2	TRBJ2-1	TGTGCCAGCAGTGAAGACGGAACTAGCGGGAGGGTGGAGTTCTTC	CASSEDGTSGRVEFF
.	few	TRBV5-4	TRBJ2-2	TGTGCCAGCAGACCTACAGGCGTGAACACCGGGGAGCTGTTTTTT	CASRPTGVNTGELFF
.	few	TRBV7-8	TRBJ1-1	TGTGCCAGCAGCATGCCCCGGTTGGGGAGGAACACTGAAGCTTTCTTT	CASSMPRLGRNTEAFF
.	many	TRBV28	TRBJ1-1	TGTGCCAGCAGTTTATCGTCCAGCCCCAAGGCTTTCTTT	CASSLSSSPKAFF
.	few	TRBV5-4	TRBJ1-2	TGTGCCAGCAGCTTGAACTCCCAGGGTCACTATGGCTACACCTTC	CASSLNSQGHYGYTF
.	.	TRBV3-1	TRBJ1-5	TGTGCCAGCAGCCAAGAGAGCTATCAGCCCCAGCATTTT	CASSQESYQPQHF
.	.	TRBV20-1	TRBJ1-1	TGCAGTGCTAGAGTTCAGGACCTATACACTGAAGCTTTCTTT	CSARVQDLYTEAFF
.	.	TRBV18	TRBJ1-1	TGTGCCAGCTCACCACAAGCCCTCCAGACTGAAGCTTTCTTT	CASSPQALQTEAFF
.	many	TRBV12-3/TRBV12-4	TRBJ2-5	TGTGCCAGCAGTTTGGAGGGGGCCGGATTATTGACCCAGTACTTC	CASSLEGAGLLTQYF
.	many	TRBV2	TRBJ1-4	TGTGCCAGCAGTGAAGGTTTGGAAAAACTGTTTTTT	CASSEGLEKLFF
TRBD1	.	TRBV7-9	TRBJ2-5	TGTGCCAGCAGCCCGGGGGACAGGAGTTCCCAAGAGACCCAGTACTTC	CASSPGDRSSQETQYF
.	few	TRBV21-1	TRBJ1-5	TGTGCCAGCAGCAAAGCGTGGGGAAACAATCAGCCCCAGCATTTT	CASSKAWGNNQPQHF
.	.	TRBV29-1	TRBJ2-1	TGCAGCGCGGAACTAGCTGGCAATGAGCAGTTCTTC	CSAELAGNEQFF
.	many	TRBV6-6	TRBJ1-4	TGTGCCAGCAGTCTGATATTCCGGGACACGCGATATGAAAAACTGTTTTTT	CASSLIFRDTRYEKLFF
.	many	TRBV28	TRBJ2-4	TGTGCCAGCGGTACCGCGCCCTGGTACTTC	CASGTAPWYF
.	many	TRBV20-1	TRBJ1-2	TGCAGTGCCAACCCCGGTCATTATGGCTACACCTTC	CSANPGHYGYTF
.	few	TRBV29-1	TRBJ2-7	TGCAGCGCCCTAGGGTACGAGCAGTACTTC	CSALGYEQYF
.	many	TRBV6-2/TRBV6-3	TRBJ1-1	TGTGCCAGCAGTTACTCTTTGAACACTGAAGCTTTCTTT	CASSYSLNTEAFF
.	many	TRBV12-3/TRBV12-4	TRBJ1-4	TGTGCCAGCAGTCGGGGGACGGGATTTAATGAAAAACTGTTTTTT	CASSRGTGFNEKLFF
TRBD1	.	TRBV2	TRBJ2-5	TGTGCCAGCAGTCCACAGGGGGCTGGAAAGACCCAGTACTTC	CASSPQGAGKTQYF
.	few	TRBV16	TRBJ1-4	TGTGCCAGCAGCCTTGGACAGAGGAATGAAAAACTGTTTTTT	CASSLGQRNEKLFF
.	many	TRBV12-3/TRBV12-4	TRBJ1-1	TGTGCCAGCAGTTTAGGGGGGGAGTACACTGAAGCTTTCTTT	CASSLGGEYTEAFF
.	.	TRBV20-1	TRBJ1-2	TGCAGTGCTAGGCCCAGGGGCTATGGCTACACCTTC	CSARPRGYGYTF
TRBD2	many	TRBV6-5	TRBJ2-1	TGTGCCAGCAGTAGAGAGCGGGACTATGAGCAGTTCTTC	CASSRERDYEQFF
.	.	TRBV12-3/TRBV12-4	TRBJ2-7	TGTGCCAGCAGTGGAGGTCCATGGAGCTCCTACGAGCAGTACTTC	CASSGGPWSSYEQYF
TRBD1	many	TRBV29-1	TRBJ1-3	TGCAGCGTTGTGACAGGGGGTGGAAACACCATATATTTT	CSVVTGGGNTIYF
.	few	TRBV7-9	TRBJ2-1	TGTGCCAGCAGCTCCCGGGACCTCAATGAGCAGTTCTTC	CASSSRDLNEQFF
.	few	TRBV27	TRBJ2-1	TGTGCCAGCAGGGGGATCGTGTCGAGCTCCTACAATGAGCAGTTCTTC	CASRGIVSSSYNEQFF
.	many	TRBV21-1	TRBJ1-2	TGTGCCAGCAGCAATGGTAGGACAGAGAGCTATGGCTACACCTTC	CASSNGRTESYGYTF
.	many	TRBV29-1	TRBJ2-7	TGCAGCGTTGAAGGGCTTGGAAGCGAGCAGTACTTC	CSVEGLGSEQYF